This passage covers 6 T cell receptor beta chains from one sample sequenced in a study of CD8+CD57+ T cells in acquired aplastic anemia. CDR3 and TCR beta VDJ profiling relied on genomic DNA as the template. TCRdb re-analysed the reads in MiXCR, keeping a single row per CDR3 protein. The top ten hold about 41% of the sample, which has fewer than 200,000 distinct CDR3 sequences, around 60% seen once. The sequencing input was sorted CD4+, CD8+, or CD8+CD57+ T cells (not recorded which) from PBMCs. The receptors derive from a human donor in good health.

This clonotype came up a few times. The CDR3 reads CASSADRDSSEAFF. As DNA, the CDR3 is TGTGCCAGTAGTGCGGACAGGGATTCCTCTGAAGCTTTCTTT. V is TRBV19 and J is TRBJ1-1; 8 bases match TRBD1. In germline, CDR1 is LNHDA, CDR2 SQIVND (reference sequence). V was pared by 5 bases and J by 6 bases, with 8 bases of the junction left unmatched. The CDR3 sequence is 14 residues long.

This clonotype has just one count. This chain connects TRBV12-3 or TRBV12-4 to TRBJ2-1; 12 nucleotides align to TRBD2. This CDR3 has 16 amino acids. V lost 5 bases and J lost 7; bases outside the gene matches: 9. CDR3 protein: CASSPWTSGDMNEQFF. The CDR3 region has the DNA TGTGCCAGCAGTCCCTGGACTAGCGGGGACATGAATGAGCAGTTCTTC.

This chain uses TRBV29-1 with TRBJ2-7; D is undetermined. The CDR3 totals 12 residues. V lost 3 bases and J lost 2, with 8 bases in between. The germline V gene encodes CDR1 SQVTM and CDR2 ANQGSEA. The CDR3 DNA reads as TGCAGCGTTGAGGGTCTTACCTACGAGCAGTACTTC. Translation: CSVEGLTYEQYF.

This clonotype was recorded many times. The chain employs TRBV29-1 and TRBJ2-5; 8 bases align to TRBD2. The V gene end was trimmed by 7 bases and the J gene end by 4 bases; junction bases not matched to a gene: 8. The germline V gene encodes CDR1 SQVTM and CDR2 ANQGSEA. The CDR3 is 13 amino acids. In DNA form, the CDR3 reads TGCAGCGCCGGGGGGGGGGGGGGAGAGACCCAGTACTTC. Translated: CSAGGGGGETQYF.

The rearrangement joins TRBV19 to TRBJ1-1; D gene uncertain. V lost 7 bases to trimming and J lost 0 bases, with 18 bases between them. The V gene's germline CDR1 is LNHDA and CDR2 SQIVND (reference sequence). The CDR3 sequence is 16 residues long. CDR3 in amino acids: CASMARAGSLNTEAFF. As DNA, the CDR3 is TGTGCCAGTATGGCCCGTGCCGGAAGTTTGAACACTGAAGCTTTCTTT.

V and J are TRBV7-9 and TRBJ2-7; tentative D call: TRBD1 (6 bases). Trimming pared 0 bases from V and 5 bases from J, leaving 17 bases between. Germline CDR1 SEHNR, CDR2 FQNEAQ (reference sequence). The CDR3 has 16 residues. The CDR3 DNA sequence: TGTGCCAGCAGCTTAGCCCAGGGGCTAGCCCGCCACGAGCAGTACTTC. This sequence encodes CASSLAQGLARHEQYF.